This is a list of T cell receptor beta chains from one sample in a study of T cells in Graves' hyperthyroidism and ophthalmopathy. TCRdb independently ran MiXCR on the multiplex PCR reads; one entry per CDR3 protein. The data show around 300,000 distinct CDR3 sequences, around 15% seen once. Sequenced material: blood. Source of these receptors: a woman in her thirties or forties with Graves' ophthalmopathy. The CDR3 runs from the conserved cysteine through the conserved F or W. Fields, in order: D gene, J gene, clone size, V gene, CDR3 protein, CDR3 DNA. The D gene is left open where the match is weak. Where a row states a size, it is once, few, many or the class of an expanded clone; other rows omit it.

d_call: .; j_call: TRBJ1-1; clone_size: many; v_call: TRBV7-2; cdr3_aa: CASSLAQGRAYTEAFF; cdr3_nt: TGTGCCAGCAGCTTAGCGCAGGGGAGAGCGTACACTGAAGCTTTCTTT
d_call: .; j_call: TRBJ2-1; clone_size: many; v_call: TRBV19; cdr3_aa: CASSPRGNEYNEQFF; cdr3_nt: TGTGCCAGTAGTCCCCGCGGGAACGAATACAATGAGCAGTTCTTC
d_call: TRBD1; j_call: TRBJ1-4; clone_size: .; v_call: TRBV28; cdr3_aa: CASSWGTGGSEKLFF; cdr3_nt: TGTGCCAGCAGTTGGGGGACAGGGGGAAGTGAAAAACTGTTTTTT
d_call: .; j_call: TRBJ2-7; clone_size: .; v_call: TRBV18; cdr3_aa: CASSQWAGSYEQYF; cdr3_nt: TGTGCCAGTTCGCAGTGGGCCGGTTCCTACGAGCAGTACTTC
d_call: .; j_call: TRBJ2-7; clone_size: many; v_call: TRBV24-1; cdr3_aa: CATNIWAAGPYYEQYF; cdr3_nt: TGTGCCACCAATATTTGGGCGGCAGGTCCCTACTACGAGCAGTACTTC
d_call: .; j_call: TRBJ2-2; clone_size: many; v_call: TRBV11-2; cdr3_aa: CASSPLQRNTGELFF; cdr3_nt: TGTGCCAGCAGCCCGCTACAGCGGAACACCGGGGAGCTGTTTTTT
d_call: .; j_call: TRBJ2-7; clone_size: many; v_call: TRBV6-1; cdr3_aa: CATKREDSGAYEQYF; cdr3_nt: TGTGCCACCAAGCGTGAAGACAGCGGCGCCTACGAGCAGTACTTC
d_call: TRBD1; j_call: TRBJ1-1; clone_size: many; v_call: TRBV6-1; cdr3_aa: CASSLAGGANTEAFF; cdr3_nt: TGTGCCAGCAGTTTAGCAGGGGGCGCGAACACTGAAGCTTTCTTT
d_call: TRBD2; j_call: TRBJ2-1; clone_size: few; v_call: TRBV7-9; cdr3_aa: CASSPYRGLAGASFSYNEQFF; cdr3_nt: TGTGCCAGCAGCCCCTACCGAGGCCTAGCGGGGGCCTCTTTCTCCTACAATGAGCAGTTCTTC
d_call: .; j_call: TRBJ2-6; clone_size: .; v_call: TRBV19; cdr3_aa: CASSRNGGLSGANVLTF; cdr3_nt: TGTGCCAGTAGCCGGAACGGGGGGCTCTCTGGGGCCAACGTCCTGACTTTC
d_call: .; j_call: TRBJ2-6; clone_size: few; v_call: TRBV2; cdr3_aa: CASSSSRTAAGANVLTF; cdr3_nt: TGTGCCAGCAGCTCCTCCCGGACTGCGGCCGGGGCCAACGTCCTGACTTTC
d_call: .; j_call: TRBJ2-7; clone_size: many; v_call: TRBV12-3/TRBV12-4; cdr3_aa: CASSLSARIYEQYF; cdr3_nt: TGTGCCAGCAGTTTATCTGCGAGAATCTACGAGCAGTACTTC
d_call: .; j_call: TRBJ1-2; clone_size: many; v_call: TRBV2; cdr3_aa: CASNGGLRYYGYTF; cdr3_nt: TGTGCCAGCAACGGCGGCCTCAGGTACTATGGCTACACCTTC
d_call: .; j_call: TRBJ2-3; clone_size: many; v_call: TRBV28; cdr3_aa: CASKLGGSYTPGDTQYF; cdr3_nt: TGTGCCAGCAAGTTGGGGGGATCCTATACGCCCGGGGATACGCAGTATTTT
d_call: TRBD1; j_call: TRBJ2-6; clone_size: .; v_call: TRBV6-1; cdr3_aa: CASSRQGPIPSGANVLTF; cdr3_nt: TGTGCCAGCAGTCGACAGGGGCCTATCCCCTCTGGGGCCAACGTCCTGACTTTC
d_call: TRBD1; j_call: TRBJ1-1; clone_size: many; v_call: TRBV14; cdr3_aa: CASSQFGTGRVGTEAFF; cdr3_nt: TGTGCCAGCAGCCAATTTGGGACAGGGAGAGTGGGCACTGAAGCTTTCTTT
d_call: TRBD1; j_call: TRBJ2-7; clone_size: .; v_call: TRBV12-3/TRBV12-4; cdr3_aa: CASSPRGQGTTYEQYF; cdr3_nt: TGTGCCAGCAGTCCCAGAGGACAGGGCACTACCTACGAGCAGTACTTC
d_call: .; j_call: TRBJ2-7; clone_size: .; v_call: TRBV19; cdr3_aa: CASSIRDEQYF; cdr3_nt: TGTGCCAGTAGTATTAGAGACGAGCAGTACTTC
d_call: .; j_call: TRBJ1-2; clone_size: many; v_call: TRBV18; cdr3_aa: CASANYGTNYNYGYTF; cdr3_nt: TGTGCCAGCGCGAACTACGGGACAAACTATAACTATGGCTACACCTTC
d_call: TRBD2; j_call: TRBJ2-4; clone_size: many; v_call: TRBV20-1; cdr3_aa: CSASDRWAGGDKNIQYF; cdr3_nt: TGCAGTGCTAGTGACCGGTGGGCGGGAGGGGACAAAAACATTCAGTACTTC
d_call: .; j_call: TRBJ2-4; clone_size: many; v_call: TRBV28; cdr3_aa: CASSLLAGARDIQYF; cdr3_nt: TGTGCCAGCAGTTTATTGGCGGGGGCGCGGGACATTCAGTACTTC
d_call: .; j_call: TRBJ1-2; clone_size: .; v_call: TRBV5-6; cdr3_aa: CASSFNNRYGYTF; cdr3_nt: TGTGCCAGCAGCTTTAACAACCGCTATGGCTACACCTTC
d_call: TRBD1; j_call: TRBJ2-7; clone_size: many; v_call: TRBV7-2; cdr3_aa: CASSARDRGDPEQYF; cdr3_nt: TGTGCCAGCAGCGCCCGGGACAGGGGGGATCCCGAGCAGTACTTC
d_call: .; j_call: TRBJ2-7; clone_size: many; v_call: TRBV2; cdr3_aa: CASRRLPQASYEQYF; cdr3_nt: TGTGCCAGCAGGAGGTTGCCCCAAGCATCCTACGAGCAGTACTTC
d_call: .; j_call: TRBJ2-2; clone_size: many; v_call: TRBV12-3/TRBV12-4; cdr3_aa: CASSTLTGELFF; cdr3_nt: TGTGCCAGCAGTACTCTCACCGGGGAGCTGTTTTTT
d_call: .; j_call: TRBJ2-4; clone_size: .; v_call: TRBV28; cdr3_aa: CASSWGAAKNIQYF; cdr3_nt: TGTGCCAGCAGTTGGGGGGCGGCCAAAAACATTCAGTACTTC
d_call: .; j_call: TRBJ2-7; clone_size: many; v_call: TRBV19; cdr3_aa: CASSISVNSYEQYF; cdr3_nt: TGTGCCAGTAGTATAAGCGTAAACTCCTACGAGCAGTACTTC
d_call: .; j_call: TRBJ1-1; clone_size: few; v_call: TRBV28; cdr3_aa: CASSIPTSGGKLDTEAFF; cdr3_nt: TGTGCCAGCAGCATCCCGACCTCGGGGGGAAAGTTGGACACTGAAGCTTTCTTT
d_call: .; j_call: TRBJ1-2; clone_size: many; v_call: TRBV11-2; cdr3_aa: CASSFVTGSHGYTF; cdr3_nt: TGTGCCAGCAGCTTCGTTACAGGGAGTCATGGCTACACCTTC
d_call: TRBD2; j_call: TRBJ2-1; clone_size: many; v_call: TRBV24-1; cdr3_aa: CATSVTSGSSYNEQFF; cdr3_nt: TGTGCCACCAGTGTTACTAGCGGGAGTTCCTACAATGAGCAGTTCTTC
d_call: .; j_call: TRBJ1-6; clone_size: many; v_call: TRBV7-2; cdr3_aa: CASSLGDLRSSPLHF; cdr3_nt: TGTGCCAGCAGCTTGGGCGACCTCAGAAGTTCACCCCTCCACTTT